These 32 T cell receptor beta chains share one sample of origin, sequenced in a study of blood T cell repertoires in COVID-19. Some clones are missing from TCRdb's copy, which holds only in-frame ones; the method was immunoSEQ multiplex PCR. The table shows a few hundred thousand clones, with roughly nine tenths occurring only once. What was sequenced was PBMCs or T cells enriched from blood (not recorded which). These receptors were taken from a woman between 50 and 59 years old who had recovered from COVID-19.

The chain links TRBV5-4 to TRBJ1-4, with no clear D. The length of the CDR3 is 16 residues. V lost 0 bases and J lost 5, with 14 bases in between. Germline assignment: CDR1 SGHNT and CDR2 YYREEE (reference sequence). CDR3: CASSLGLGGGNEKLFF. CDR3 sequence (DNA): TGTGCCAGCAGCTTGGGGTTAGGCGGAGGGAATGAAAAACTGTTTTTT. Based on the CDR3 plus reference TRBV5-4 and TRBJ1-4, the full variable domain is ETGVTQSPTHLIKTRGQQVTLRCSSQSGHNTVSWYQQALGQGPQFIFQYYREEENGRGNFPPRFSGLQFPNYSSELNVNALELDDSALYLCASSLGLGGGNEKLFFGSGTQLSVL.

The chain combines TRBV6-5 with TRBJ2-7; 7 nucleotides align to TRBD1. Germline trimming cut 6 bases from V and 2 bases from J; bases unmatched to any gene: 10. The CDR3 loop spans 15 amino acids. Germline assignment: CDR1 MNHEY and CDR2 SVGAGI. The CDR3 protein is CASSSGLDRTYEQYF. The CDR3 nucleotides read TGTGCCAGCAGCTCAGGTTTGGACAGGACCTACGAGCAGTACTTC.

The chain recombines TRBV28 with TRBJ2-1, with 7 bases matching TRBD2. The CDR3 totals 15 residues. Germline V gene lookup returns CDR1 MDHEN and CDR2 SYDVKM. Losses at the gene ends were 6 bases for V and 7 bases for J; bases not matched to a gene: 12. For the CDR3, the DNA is TGTGCCAGCAGCTTCAATCCAGCGGGAACTAATGAGCAGTTCTTC. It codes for CASSFNPAGTNEQFF.

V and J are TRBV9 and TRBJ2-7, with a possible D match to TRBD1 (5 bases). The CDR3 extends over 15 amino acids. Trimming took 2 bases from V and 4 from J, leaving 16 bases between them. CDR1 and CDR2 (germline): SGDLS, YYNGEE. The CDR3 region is CASSVFYGQGYEQYF. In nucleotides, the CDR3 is TGTGCCAGCAGCGTTTTTTACGGCCAGGGTTACGAGCAGTACTTC.

CDR3 sequence (DNA): TGTGCCAGCAGTTGGACTAGCGGGAGGCAGAATGAGCAGTTCTTC. Protein: CASSWTSGRQNEQFF. The chain recombines TRBV6-2 or TRBV6-3 with TRBJ2-1; the match to TRBD2 covers 14 bases. V shed 4 bases and J 7 bases; nucleotides not matched to a gene: 3. The CDR3 runs 15 residues. Germline values: CDR1 MNHEY, CDR2 SVGEGT.

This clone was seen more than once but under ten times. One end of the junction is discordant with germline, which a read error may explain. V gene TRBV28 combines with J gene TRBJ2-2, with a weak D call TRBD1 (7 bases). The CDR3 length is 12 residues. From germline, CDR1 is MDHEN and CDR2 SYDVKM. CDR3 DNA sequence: TGTGCCAGCAGGTTACTCCAGGGGGGGCTGTTTTTT. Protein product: CASRLLQGGLFF.

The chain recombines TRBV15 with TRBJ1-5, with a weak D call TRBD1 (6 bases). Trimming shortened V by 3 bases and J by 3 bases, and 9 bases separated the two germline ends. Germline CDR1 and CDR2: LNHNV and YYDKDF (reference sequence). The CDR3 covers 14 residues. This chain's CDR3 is CATSRTGYNQPQHF. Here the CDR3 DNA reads TGTGCCACCAGCAGGACAGGATACAATCAGCCCCAGCATTTT.

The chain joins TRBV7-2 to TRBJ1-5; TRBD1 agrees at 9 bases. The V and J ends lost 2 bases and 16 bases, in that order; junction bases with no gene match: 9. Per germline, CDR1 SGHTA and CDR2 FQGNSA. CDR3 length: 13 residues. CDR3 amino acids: CASSLTTGQGIHF. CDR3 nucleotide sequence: TGTGCCAGCAGCTTAACGACGGGACAGGGAATTCATTTT.

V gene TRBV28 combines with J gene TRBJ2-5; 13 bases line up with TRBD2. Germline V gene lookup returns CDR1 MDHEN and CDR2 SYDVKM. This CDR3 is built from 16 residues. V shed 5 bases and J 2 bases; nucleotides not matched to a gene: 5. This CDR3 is CASSTILAGGQETQYF. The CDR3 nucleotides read TGTGCCAGCAGTACCATACTAGCGGGAGGGCAAGAGACCCAGTACTTC.

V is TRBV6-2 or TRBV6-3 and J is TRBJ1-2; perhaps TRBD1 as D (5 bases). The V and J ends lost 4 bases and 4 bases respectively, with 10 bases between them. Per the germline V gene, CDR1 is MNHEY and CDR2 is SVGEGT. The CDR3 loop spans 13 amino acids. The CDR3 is CASSSQATYGYTF. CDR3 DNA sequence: TGTGCCAGCAGTTCACAGGCCACCTATGGCTACACCTTC.

The CDR3 is CASSLGQGPGNEAFF. The CDR3 bases are TGTGCCAGCAGCTTGGGACAGGGCCCGGGGAATGAAGCTTTCTTT. The V gene is TRBV5-4, the J gene TRBJ1-1; 7 bases agree with TRBD1. The CDR3 has 15 amino acids. With V trimmed by 0 bases and J by 7 bases, 9 bases remained unmatched. Germline loops: CDR1 SGHNT, CDR2 YYREEE (reference sequence).

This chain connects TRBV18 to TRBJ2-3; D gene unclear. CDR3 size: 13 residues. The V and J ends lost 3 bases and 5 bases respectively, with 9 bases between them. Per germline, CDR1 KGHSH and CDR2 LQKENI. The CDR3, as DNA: TGTGCCAGCTCACCTGATTTCGGAGATACGCAGTATTTT. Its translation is CASSPDFGDTQYF.

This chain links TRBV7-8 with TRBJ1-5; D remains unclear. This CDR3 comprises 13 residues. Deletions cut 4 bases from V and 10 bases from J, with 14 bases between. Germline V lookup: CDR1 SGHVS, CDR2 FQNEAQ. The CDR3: CASSSGPTGPQHF. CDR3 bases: TGTGCCAGCAGCTCGGGTCCTACCGGACCCCAGCATTTT.

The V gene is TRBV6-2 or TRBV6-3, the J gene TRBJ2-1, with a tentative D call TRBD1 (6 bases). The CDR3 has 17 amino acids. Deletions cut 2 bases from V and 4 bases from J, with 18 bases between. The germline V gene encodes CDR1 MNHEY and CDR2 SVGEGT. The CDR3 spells CASSYRKGDLYYNEQFF. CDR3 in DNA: TGTGCCAGCAGTTACCGGAAGGGGGACCTATATTACAATGAGCAGTTCTTC.

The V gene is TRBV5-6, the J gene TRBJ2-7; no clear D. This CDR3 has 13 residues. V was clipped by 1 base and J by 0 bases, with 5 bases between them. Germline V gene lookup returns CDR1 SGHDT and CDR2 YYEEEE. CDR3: CASSLKSSYEQYF. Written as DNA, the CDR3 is TGTGCCAGCAGCTTGAAGAGCTCCTACGAGCAGTACTTC.

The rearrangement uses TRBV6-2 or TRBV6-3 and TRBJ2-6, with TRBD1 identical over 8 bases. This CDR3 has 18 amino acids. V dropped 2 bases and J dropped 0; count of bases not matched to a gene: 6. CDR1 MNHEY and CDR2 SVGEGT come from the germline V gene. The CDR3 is CASSYADRASSGANVLTF. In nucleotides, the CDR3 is TGTGCCAGCAGTTACGCGGACAGGGCCAGCTCTGGGGCCAACGTCCTGACTTTC.

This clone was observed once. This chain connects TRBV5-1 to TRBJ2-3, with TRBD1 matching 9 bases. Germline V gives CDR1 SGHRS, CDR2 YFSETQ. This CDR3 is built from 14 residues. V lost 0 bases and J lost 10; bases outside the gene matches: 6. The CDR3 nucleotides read TGCGCCAGCAGCTTGGTAGGACAGGGGTCGGCGCAGTATTTT. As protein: CASSLVGQGSAQYF.

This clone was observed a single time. DNA of the CDR3: TGTGCCAGCACCCGCCCGGGAAGCGAAAAACTGTTTTTT. Residues: CASTRPGSEKLFF. This chain joins TRBV6-5 and TRBJ1-4; D not certain. CDR1 and CDR2 from the germline V gene are MNHEY and SVGAGI. The CDR3 sequence is 13 residues long. V gave up 7 bases and J gave up 8 bases, with 14 bases separating them.

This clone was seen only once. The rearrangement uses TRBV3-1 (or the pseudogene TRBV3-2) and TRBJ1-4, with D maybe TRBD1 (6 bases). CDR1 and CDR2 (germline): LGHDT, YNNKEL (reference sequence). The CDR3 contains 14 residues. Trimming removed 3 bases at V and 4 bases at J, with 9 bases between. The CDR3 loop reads CASSQGTLNEKLFF. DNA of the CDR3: TGTGCCAGCAGCCAGGGGACACTTAATGAAAAACTGTTTTTT.

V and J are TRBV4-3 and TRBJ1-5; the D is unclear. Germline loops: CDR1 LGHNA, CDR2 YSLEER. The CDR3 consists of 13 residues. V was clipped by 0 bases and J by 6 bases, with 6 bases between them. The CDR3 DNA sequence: TGCGCCAGCAGCCAAGAATTCGGTCAGCCCCAGCATTTT. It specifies CASSQEFGQPQHF.

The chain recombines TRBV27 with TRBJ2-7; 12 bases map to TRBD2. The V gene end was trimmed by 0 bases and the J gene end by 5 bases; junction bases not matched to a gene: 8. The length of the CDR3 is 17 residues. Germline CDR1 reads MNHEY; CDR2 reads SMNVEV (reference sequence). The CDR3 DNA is TGTGCCAGCAGTTTATCCCCTAGCGGGAGGGCCTGGGACGAGCAGTACTTC. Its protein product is CASSLSPSGRAWDEQYF.

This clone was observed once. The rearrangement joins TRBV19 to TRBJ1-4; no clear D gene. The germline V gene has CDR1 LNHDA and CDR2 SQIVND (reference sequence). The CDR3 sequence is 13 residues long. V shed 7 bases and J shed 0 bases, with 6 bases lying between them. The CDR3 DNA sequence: TGTGCCAGTAAGCGGACAACTAATGAAAAACTGTTTTTT. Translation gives CASKRTTNEKLFF.

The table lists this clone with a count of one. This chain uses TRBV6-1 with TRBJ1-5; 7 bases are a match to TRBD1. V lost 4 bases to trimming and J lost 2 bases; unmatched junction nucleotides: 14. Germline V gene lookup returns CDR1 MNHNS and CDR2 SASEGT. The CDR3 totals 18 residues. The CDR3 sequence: CASSVPKQGGRGNQPQHF. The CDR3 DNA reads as TGTGCCAGCAGTGTACCAAAGCAGGGGGGCCGGGGCAATCAGCCCCAGCATTTT.

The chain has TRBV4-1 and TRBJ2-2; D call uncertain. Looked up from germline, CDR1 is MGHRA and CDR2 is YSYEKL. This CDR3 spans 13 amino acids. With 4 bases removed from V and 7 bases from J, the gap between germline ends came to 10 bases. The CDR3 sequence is CASSRSPDGELFF. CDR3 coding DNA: TGCGCCAGCAGCCGTAGTCCCGACGGGGAGCTGTTTTTT.

CDR3 amino acids: CATSDPRQGARTDTQYF. The DNA of the CDR3 is TGTGCCACCAGTGACCCAAGACAGGGGGCAAGAACAGATACGCAGTATTTT. V usage is TRBV24-1 and J usage is TRBJ2-3; 10 bases agree with TRBD1. CDR3 length: 17 residues. The germline CDR1 and CDR2 sequences are KGHDR and SFDVKD. The V gene end was trimmed by 4 bases and the J gene end by 3 bases; junction bases not matched to a gene: 9.

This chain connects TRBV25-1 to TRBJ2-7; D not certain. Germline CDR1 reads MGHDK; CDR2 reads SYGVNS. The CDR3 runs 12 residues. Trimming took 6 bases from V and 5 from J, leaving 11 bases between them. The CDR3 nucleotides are TGTGCCAGCAGAACACGGAGCCACGAGCAGTACTTC. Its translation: CASRTRSHEQYF.

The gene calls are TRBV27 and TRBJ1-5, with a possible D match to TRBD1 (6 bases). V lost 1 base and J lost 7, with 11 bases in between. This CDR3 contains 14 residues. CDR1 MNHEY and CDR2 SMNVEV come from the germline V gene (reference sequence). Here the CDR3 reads CASSLFNRDQPQHF. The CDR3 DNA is TGTGCCAGCAGTTTATTTAACAGGGACCAGCCCCAGCATTTT.

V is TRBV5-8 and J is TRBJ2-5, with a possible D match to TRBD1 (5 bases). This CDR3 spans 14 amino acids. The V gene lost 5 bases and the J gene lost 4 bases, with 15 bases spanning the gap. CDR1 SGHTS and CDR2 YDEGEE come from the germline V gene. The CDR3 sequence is CASRGPQPPETQYF. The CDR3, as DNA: TGTGCCAGCAGGGGGCCCCAGCCCCCAGAGACCCAGTACTTC.

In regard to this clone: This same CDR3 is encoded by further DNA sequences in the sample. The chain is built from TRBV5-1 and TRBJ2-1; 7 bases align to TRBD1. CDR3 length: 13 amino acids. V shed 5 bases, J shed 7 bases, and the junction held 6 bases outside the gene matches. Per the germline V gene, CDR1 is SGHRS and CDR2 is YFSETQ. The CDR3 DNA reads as TGCGCCAGCAGTCTATCCAGGGGGAATGAGCAGTTCTTC. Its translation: CASSLSRGNEQFF.

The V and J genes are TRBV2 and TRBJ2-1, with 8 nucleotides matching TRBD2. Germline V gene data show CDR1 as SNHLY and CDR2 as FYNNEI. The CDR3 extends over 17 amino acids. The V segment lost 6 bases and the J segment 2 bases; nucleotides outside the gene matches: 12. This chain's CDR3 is CASRARLAKATYNEQFF. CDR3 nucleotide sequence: TGTGCCAGCAGGGCAAGACTAGCGAAAGCCACCTACAATGAGCAGTTCTTC.

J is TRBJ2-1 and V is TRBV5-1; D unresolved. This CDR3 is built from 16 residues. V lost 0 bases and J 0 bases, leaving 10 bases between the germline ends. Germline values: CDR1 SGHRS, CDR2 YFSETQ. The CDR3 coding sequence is TGCGCCAGCAGCTTGGCCATGGCTGCCTCCTACAATGAGCAGTTCTTC. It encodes CASSLAMAASYNEQFF.

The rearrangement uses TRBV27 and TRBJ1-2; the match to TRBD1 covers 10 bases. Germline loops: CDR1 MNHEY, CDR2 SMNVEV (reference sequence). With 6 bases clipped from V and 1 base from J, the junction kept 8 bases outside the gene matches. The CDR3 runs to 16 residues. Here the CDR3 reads CASRSLGQGLNYGYTF. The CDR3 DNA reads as TGTGCCAGCAGAAGCCTGGGACAGGGGCTTAACTATGGCTACACCTTC.